Below, 31 T cell receptor beta chains from the same sample are listed, as sequenced in a study of OX40 agonist ivuxolimab in advanced cancers. Generated by immunoSEQ multiplex PCR, the TCRdb table keeps only in-frame clones and is missing some. This sample has about 83,000 clones, with 65% to 85% found just once. Sequenced here: CD4+ or CD8+ T cells sorted from blood, sampled in a trial of the OX40 agonist ivuxolimab. These receptors were obtained from an adult with an advanced solid tumor such as melanoma, head and neck, liver or kidney cancer.

This chain links TRBV5-5 with TRBJ2-3, with D unclear. Trimming removed 2 bases from V and 1 base from J, with 11 bases in between. This CDR3 comprises 15 residues. Germline lookup yields CDR1 SGHKS and CDR2 YYEKEE (reference sequence). The CDR3: CASSLGPRGTDTQYF. As DNA, the CDR3 is TGTGCCAGCAGCTTAGGGCCGAGAGGCACAGATACGCAGTATTTT.

The chain joins TRBV19 to TRBJ1-3; a possible D gene is TRBD1 (6 bases). Germline values: CDR1 LNHDA, CDR2 SQIVND (reference sequence). The length of the CDR3 is 16 residues. The ends were cut back, 7 bases at V and 1 base at J, with 17 bases in the middle. CDR3 sequence reads: CASTLRGEASGNTIYF. The CDR3, as DNA: TGTGCCAGTACCTTAAGGGGGGAAGCGTCTGGAAACACCATATATTTT. The full variable domain, in which reference TRBV19 and TRBJ1-3 provide the parts outside the CDR3, is DGGITQSPKYLFRKEGQNVTLSCEQNLNHDAMYWYRQDPGQGLRLIYYSQIVNDFQKGDIAEGYSVSREKKESFPLTVTSAQKNPTAFYLCASTLRGEASGNTIYFGEGSWLTVV.

V gene TRBV9 combines with J gene TRBJ2-1, with TRBD2 as a possible D gene (6 bases). Germline CDR1 is SGDLS and CDR2 is YYNGEE. The V and J ends lost 4 bases and 12 bases respectively, with 17 bases between them. The CDR3 consists of 13 residues. CDR3 amino acids: CASSPRGSGPQFF. The CDR3 DNA reads as TGTGCCAGCAGCCCCCGAGGGAGCGGGCCGCAGTTCTTC. Full variable domain (remainder filled in from reference TRBV9 and TRBJ2-1): DSGVTQTPKHLITATGQRVTLRCSPRSGDLSVYWYQQSLDQGLQFLIQYYNGEERAKGNILERFSAQQFPDLHSELNLSSLELGDSALYFCASSPRGSGPQFFGPGTRLTVL.

This chain joins TRBV7-2 and TRBJ1-5; D gene uncertain. Germline lookup yields CDR1 SGHTA and CDR2 FQGNSA. This CDR3 has 12 amino acids. The V end lost 2 bases, the J end lost 3 bases, and 2 bases lay between the germline ends. The CDR3 spells CASSLNNQPQHF. The CDR3 nucleotides are TGTGCCAGCAGCTTAAACAATCAGCCCCAGCATTTT.

The gene calls are TRBV6-5 and TRBJ1-1; no clear D gene. With 8 bases removed from V and 0 bases from J, the gap between germline ends came to 16 bases. The CDR3 is 15 residues long. CDR1 is MNHEY and CDR2 is SVGAGI in the germline V gene. The CDR3 sequence is CASASLVGVNTEAFF. DNA of the CDR3: TGTGCCAGCGCTTCTCTGGTTGGTGTGAACACTGAAGCTTTCTTT.

The chain couples TRBV5-5 to TRBJ1-2; D not certain. Germline lookup yields CDR1 SGHKS and CDR2 YYEKEE (reference sequence). Trimming took 0 bases from V and 4 from J, leaving 13 bases between them. The CDR3 length is 15 residues. CDR3 DNA sequence: TGTGCCAGCAGCTTGGGACCCGACGGTGCCTATGGCTACACCTTC. This sequence encodes CASSLGPDGAYGYTF. Variable domain in full (rest from reference TRBV5-5 and TRBJ1-2): DAGVTQSPTHLIKTRGQQVTLRCSPISGHKSVSWYQQVLGQGPQFIFQYYEKEERGRGNFPDRFSARQFPNYSSELNVNALLLGDSALYLCASSLGPDGAYGYTFGSGTRLTVV.

This chain links TRBV7-2 with TRBJ1-2; D may be TRBD1 (6 bases). V lost 4 bases to trimming and J lost 4 bases, with 16 bases between them. The germline gives CDR1 SGHTA, CDR2 FQGNSA. This CDR3 region has 15 residues. CDR3 protein: CASSSGGARPYGYTF. CDR3 DNA: TGTGCCAGCAGCTCCGGGGGGGCCCGGCCCTATGGCTACACCTTC.

This rearrangement joins TRBV5-6 to TRBJ1-2; the D is unclear. Trimming stripped 4 bases from V and 2 bases from J, with 9 bases between. The germline gives CDR1 SGHDT, CDR2 YYEEEE. This CDR3 contains 13 residues. The chain's CDR3 is CASSRTANYGYTF. CDR3 nucleotide sequence: TGTGCCAGCAGCCGGACGGCCAACTATGGCTACACCTTC. Full variable domain (rest looked up from reference TRBV5-6 and TRBJ1-2): DAGVTQSPTHLIKTRGQQVTLRCSPKSGHDTVSWYQQALGQGPQFIFQYYEEEERQRGNFPDRFSGHQFPNYSSELNVNALLLGDSALYLCASSRTANYGYTFGSGTRLTVV.

V usage is TRBV12-5 and J usage is TRBJ2-5, with D possibly being TRBD1 (6 bases). Germline V gene lookup returns CDR1 LGHNT and CDR2 FRNRAP. CDR3 length: 14 residues. V lost 5 bases to trimming and J lost 2 bases, with 12 bases between them. The CDR3 DNA reads TGTGCTAGTGGTCCCGGGACACAACAAGAGACCCAGTACTTC. Protein product: CASGPGTQQETQYF.

The sample holds a few counts of this clone. The chain employs TRBV6-1 and TRBJ2-1, with 9 nucleotides matching TRBD2. The germline CDR1 and CDR2 sequences are MNHNS and SASEGT. This CDR3 is 15 amino acids long. V trimming: 6 bases; J trimming: 8 bases; junction bases outside the gene matches: 11. In DNA form, the CDR3 reads TGTGCCAGCAGGGAATTTAGCGGGGGCTGGGATGAGCAGTTCTTC. It codes for CASREFSGGWDEQFF.

The CDR3 loop is CATSPEGQFNSPLHF. DNA of the CDR3: TGTGCCACCAGCCCCGAGGGACAGTTTAATTCACCCCTCCACTTT. The V and J genes are TRBV15 and TRBJ1-6, with 7 bases fitting TRBD1. The CDR3 contains 15 residues. V lost 5 bases, J lost 6 bases, and 7 bases stayed unmatched. Looked up from germline, CDR1 is LNHNV and CDR2 is YYDKDF (reference sequence).

This chain joins TRBV30 and TRBJ1-2, with 11 bases matching TRBD1. J gave up 4 bases and V 3 bases, and 13 bases lay outside the gene matches. The CDR3 consists of 17 residues. Germline V gene lookup returns CDR1 GTSNPN and CDR2 SVGIG (reference sequence). CDR3: CAWRGGGQGVETYGYTF. CDR3 sequence (DNA): TGTGCCTGGAGGGGCGGGGGACAGGGGGTGGAGACCTATGGCTACACCTTC.

The chain recombines TRBV6-5 with TRBJ1-4; D is unresolved. V was pared by 5 bases and J by 5 bases, with 9 bases between. Germline V gives CDR1 MNHEY, CDR2 SVGAGI. This CDR3 is built from 13 residues. CDR3 bases: TGTGCCAGCAGTACCGGGTCGAATGAAAAACTGTTTTTT. It is translated as CASSTGSNEKLFF.

This clone has a handful of counts. The chain uses TRBV5-5 and TRBJ1-1; TRBD1 aligns across 9 bases. Germline CDR1 is SGHKS and CDR2 is YYEKEE (reference sequence). The CDR3 is 18 amino acids. V was pared by 3 bases and J by 5 bases, with 17 bases of the junction left unmatched. For the CDR3, the DNA is TGTGCCAGCAGCTACCTGGGACAGGGACGGAATAGTGGTACTGAAGCTTTCTTT. Translated, it gives CASSYLGQGRNSGTEAFF.

The rearrangement joins TRBV5-1 to TRBJ2-1; D gene uncertain. CDR3 length equals 12 residues. The germline V gene encodes CDR1 SGHRS and CDR2 YFSETQ. V was trimmed by 2 bases and J by 6 bases, leaving 6 bases between them. The CDR3 DNA is TGCGCCAGCAGCTTAGCGAGCAATGAGCAGTTCTTC. This codes for CASSLASNEQFF.

The chain recombines TRBV5-1 with TRBJ1-4; D not resolved. Trimming took 0 bases from V and 5 from J, leaving 8 bases between them. The V gene's germline CDR1 is SGHRS and CDR2 YFSETQ. The CDR3 is 14 residues long. The CDR3 DNA follows: TGCGCCAGCAGCTTGGGAGAGTTCAATGAAAAACTGTTTTTT. The encoded protein is CASSLGEFNEKLFF.

The J gene is TRBJ2-5, the V gene TRBV7-6, with D uncertain. The germline V and J ends were trimmed by 5 bases and 5 bases, with 9 bases remaining between them. This CDR3 comprises 12 residues. From germline, CDR1 is SGHVS and CDR2 FNYEAQ. For the CDR3, the DNA is TGTGCCAGCAGCCGCCCCCGGGAGACCCAGTACTTC. It yields the protein CASSRPRETQYF.

The DNA of the CDR3 is TGTGCCAGCAGGTTCAGACTAGCGGGAGCAGGAGATACGCAGTATTTT. This codes for CASRFRLAGAGDTQYF. The gene calls are TRBV7-2 and TRBJ2-3, with TRBD2 matching over 12 bases. The CDR3 is 16 residues long. Germline trimming cut 6 bases from V and 5 bases from J; bases unmatched to any gene: 9. Germline V gene sequence: CDR1 SGHTA, CDR2 FQGNSA.

The J gene is TRBJ1-4, the V gene TRBV7-9; D unresolved. Per germline, CDR1 SEHNR and CDR2 FQNEAQ (reference sequence). The CDR3 is made up of 14 amino acids. Trimming removed 5 bases from V and 2 bases from J, with 9 bases in between. The CDR3 bases are TGTGCCAGCAGCCTGTCGGGGACTAATGAAAAACTGTTTTTT. Its translation: CASSLSGTNEKLFF.

This clone was counted between two and nine times. The CDR3 bases are TGTGCCAGAATGGGGTCTAGCGGGACCTACAATGAGCAGTTCTTC. Its translation: CARMGSSGTYNEQFF. The V and J genes are TRBV5-3 and TRBJ2-1, with 9 bases fitting TRBD2. TRBV5-3 is an ORF, with its function uncertain. The CDR3 totals 15 residues. Unmatched junction bases numbered 6, after V lost 6 bases and J lost 2 bases.

V and J are TRBV5-1 and TRBJ2-3, with 8 bases aligning to TRBD1. The CDR3 spans 14 residues. The germline gives CDR1 SGHRS, CDR2 YFSETQ. The V gene end was trimmed by 4 bases and the J gene end by 1 base; junction bases not matched to a gene: 2. The CDR3 DNA reads TGCGCCAGCAGCCCAGGGGGCCGCACAGATACGCAGTATTTT. As protein: CASSPGGRTDTQYF.

V is TRBV30 and J is TRBJ2-1, with 7 nucleotides matching TRBD2. Germline V gene lookup returns CDR1 GTSNPN and CDR2 SVGIG (reference sequence). The ends lost 1 base at V and 8 bases at J; junction bases unmatched: 8. The CDR3 totals 14 residues. Here the CDR3 DNA reads TGTGCCTGGAGTGGGGTTGGGGGAGGGGATGAGCAGTTCTTC. It encodes CAWSGVGGGDEQFF.

The chain recombines TRBV14 with TRBJ2-5; the match to TRBD1 covers 8 bases. J gave up 4 bases and V 1 base, and 11 bases lay outside the gene matches. This CDR3 contains 17 residues. Germline V CDR1 and CDR2: SGHDN, FVKESK. This CDR3 reads CASSQVRQGRIGETQYF. The CDR3 DNA reads as TGTGCCAGCAGCCAAGTACGACAGGGGAGGATCGGAGAGACCCAGTACTTC.

The chain uses TRBV6-6 and TRBJ1-4; D is undetermined. Trimming left V 6 bases short and J 6 bases short, with 17 bases between. CDR3 length equals 15 residues. Germline lookup yields CDR1 MNHNY and CDR2 SVGAGI (reference sequence). In DNA, the CDR3 is TGTGCCAGCAGCTCACCCGGACTATACGATGAAAAACTGTTTTTT. Translation: CASSSPGLYDEKLFF.

This chain uses TRBV19 with TRBJ1-1, with 9 bases identical to TRBD1. Germline assignment: CDR1 LNHDA and CDR2 SQIVND (reference sequence). Germline trimming cut 8 bases from V and 1 base from J; bases unmatched to any gene: 8. This CDR3 is 15 amino acids long. CDR3 in amino acids: CASSTTGGKNTEAFF. DNA for the CDR3: TGTGCCAGTTCGACGACAGGGGGGAAGAACACTGAAGCTTTCTTT.

CDR3 region: CASANGWQANYGYTF. The CDR3 DNA reads TGTGCCTCCGCAAACGGGTGGCAGGCGAACTATGGCTACACCTTC. The rearrangement joins TRBV19 to TRBJ1-2, with D uncertain. The CDR3 spans 15 residues. Per germline, CDR1 LNHDA and CDR2 SQIVND (reference sequence). V dropped 11 bases and J dropped 2 bases, with 21 bases sitting between them.

V and J are TRBV19 and TRBJ1-4; no reliable D call. The CDR3 runs to 14 residues. CDR1 and CDR2 from the germline V gene are LNHDA and SQIVND (reference sequence). V lost 4 bases, J lost 0 bases, and 6 bases lay in between. The CDR3 loop is CASSNAATNEKLFF. CDR3 DNA sequence: TGTGCCAGTAGTAATGCAGCAACTAATGAAAAACTGTTTTTT.

The count of this clone is one. J is TRBJ1-1 and V is TRBV14; no clear D gene. The CDR3 has 14 amino acids. The V end was cut by 1 base, the J end by 8 bases, with 14 bases between. The V gene's germline CDR1 is SGHDN and CDR2 FVKESK. CDR3 loop: CASSQAGKGREAFF. CDR3 DNA sequence: TGTGCCAGCAGCCAAGCGGGTAAGGGCAGGGAAGCTTTCTTT.

The chain recombines TRBV7-2 with TRBJ2-1, with D perhaps matching TRBD1 (5 bases). The V end lost 5 bases, the J end lost 7 bases, and 18 bases lay between the germline ends. From germline, CDR1 is SGHTA and CDR2 FQGNSA. The CDR3 extends over 15 amino acids. The CDR3: CASSLLGHLGNEQFF. CDR3 bases: TGTGCCAGCAGCCTTCTCGGACACCTAGGAAATGAGCAGTTCTTC.

J is TRBJ1-3 and V is TRBV21-1; whether TRBD1, the table's D call, matches the DNA was not checked. TRBV21-1 is an annotated pseudogene. CDR3 length: 17 amino acids. Here the CDR3 DNA reads TGTGCCAGCAGCAAAGTTATATTCAAGGGGTATGGAAACACCATATATTTT. It yields the protein CASSKVIFKGYGNTIYF.

The chain has TRBV19 and TRBJ1-2; D is undetermined. In germline, CDR1 is LNHDA, CDR2 SQIVND (reference sequence). The CDR3 spans 13 residues. V shed 7 bases and J shed 4 bases, with 13 bases lying between them. The CDR3 nucleotides are TGTGCCAGTATGCAAGGGATTCGCTATGGCTACACCTTC. Its protein product is CASMQGIRYGYTF. The variable domain in full, completed from reference TRBV19 and TRBJ1-2, reads DGGITQSPKYLFRKEGQNVTLSCEQNLNHDAMYWYRQDPGQGLRLIYYSQIVNDFQKGDIAEGYSVSREKKESFPLTVTSAQKNPTAFYLCASMQGIRYGYTFGSGTRLTVV.